Following are 12 T cell receptor beta chains from one sample sequenced in a study of shared clonotypes between healthy human individuals. The protocol was immunoSEQ multiplex PCR, while the TCRdb copy is restricted to in-frame clones and leaves out a portion. The table lists 650,000 to 700,000 clones, less than 95% of them singletons. The specimen sequenced was memory CD8+ T cells from PBMCs. Specified subset: CD45RO+ cells pooled with CCR7-negative TemRA cells. The receptors stem from a man between 18 and 35 years old in good health. Some clones in this sample may be carry-over from other donors' samples.

The genes are TRBV19 and TRBJ1-5, with D hard to call. Germline loops: CDR1 LNHDA, CDR2 SQIVND (reference sequence). Between the trimmed V and J ends, which lost 5 bases and 9 bases, there was a span of 14 bases. This CDR3 region has 13 residues. Here the CDR3 DNA reads TGTGCCAGTAGTCGGGGAGTCAACGTGCCCCAGCATTTT. It specifies CASSRGVNVPQHF. Looking up the rest from reference TRBV19 and TRBJ1-5 gives the full variable domain: DGGITQSPKYLFRKEGQNVTLSCEQNLNHDAMYWYRQDPGQGLRLIYYSQIVNDFQKGDIAEGYSVSREKKESFPLTVTSAQKNPTAFYLCASSRGVNVPQHFGDGTRLSIL.

This clone appeared once. V is TRBV9 and J is TRBJ2-3; TRBD1 matches at 11 bases. The CDR3 consists of 15 residues. Per germline, CDR1 SGDLS and CDR2 YYNGEE. Trimming at V came to 5 bases and at J to 1 base, leaving 3 bases not matched to a gene. CDR3: CASRPGQGGTDTQYF. The CDR3 DNA follows: TGTGCCAGCAGACCGGGACAGGGGGGCACAGATACGCAGTATTTT.

This chain joins TRBV7-9 and TRBJ2-1; TRBD1 agrees at 10 bases. V lost 4 bases to trimming and J lost 8 bases; unmatched junction nucleotides: 8. The length of the CDR3 is 15 residues. The germline V gene encodes CDR1 SEHNR and CDR2 FQNEAQ (reference sequence). The CDR3 spells CASSSRDRGAHEQFF. The CDR3, as DNA: TGTGCCAGCAGCTCCCGGGACAGGGGTGCTCATGAGCAGTTCTTC.

The gene calls are TRBV6-5 and TRBJ2-1; the D gene is possibly TRBD1 (5 bases). Germline lookup yields CDR1 MNHEY and CDR2 SVGAGI. Trimming stripped 0 bases from V and 2 bases from J, with 5 bases between. This CDR3 comprises 14 residues. CDR3 nucleotides: TGTGCCAGCAGTTACTCGACAGCCTACAATGAGCAGTTCTTC. It yields the protein CASSYSTAYNEQFF.

This clone was recorded once. J is TRBJ1-1 and V is TRBV27, with 8 bases that match TRBD1. Germline trimming cut 5 bases from V and 5 bases from J; bases unmatched to any gene: 10. Germline CDR1 and CDR2: MNHEY and SMNVEV (reference sequence). The CDR3 is made up of 15 amino acids. CDR3 sequence reads: CASSVSGGSWTEAFF. In DNA form, the CDR3 reads TGTGCCAGCAGTGTCTCAGGGGGCAGTTGGACTGAAGCTTTCTTT.

The genes are TRBV5-6 and TRBJ2-7; the D is unclear. V was shortened by 0 bases and J by 3 bases, with 10 bases between the two germline ends. The CDR3 loop spans 14 amino acids. The germline gives CDR1 SGHDT, CDR2 YYEEEE. The chain's CDR3 is CASSLGGRVYEQYF. The CDR3 nucleotides are TGTGCCAGCAGCTTGGGTGGCAGAGTCTACGAGCAGTACTTC.

J is TRBJ2-7 and V is TRBV5-6; 13 bases align to TRBD2. There are 15 residues in the CDR3. Per germline, CDR1 SGHDT and CDR2 YYEEEE. V lost 4 bases and J lost 1; bases outside the gene matches: 2. CDR3 nucleotide sequence: TGTGCCAGCAGCCCGGGACTAGCGGGGTCCTACGAGCAGTACTTC. Residues: CASSPGLAGSYEQYF. Looking up the rest from reference TRBV5-6 and TRBJ2-7 gives the full variable domain: DAGVTQSPTHLIKTRGQQVTLRCSPKSGHDTVSWYQQALGQGPQFIFQYYEEEERQRGNFPDRFSGHQFPNYSSELNVNALLLGDSALYLCASSPGLAGSYEQYFGPGTRLTVT.

The chain combines TRBV19 with TRBJ2-7; 9 bases align to TRBD2. Germline V lookup: CDR1 LNHDA, CDR2 SQIVND (reference sequence). The V gene end was trimmed by 9 bases and the J gene end by 2 bases; junction bases not matched to a gene: 5. This CDR3 is 13 amino acids long. The DNA for the CDR3 is TGTGCCAGCCCGCGGGGGGGCCCCTACGAGCAGTACTTC. Translating gives CASPRGGPYEQYF.

The chain couples TRBV6-1 to TRBJ2-7, with 12 bases fitting TRBD2. The V and J ends lost 2 bases and 0 bases, in that order; junction bases with no gene match: 8. Germline V gene sequence: CDR1 MNHNS, CDR2 SASEGT. The CDR3 has 18 amino acids. CDR3 region: CASSEMGLAGLISYEQYF. CDR3 DNA sequence: TGTGCCAGCAGTGAAATGGGACTAGCGGGCCTTATCTCCTACGAGCAGTACTTC.

This clone was seen just once. The chain employs TRBV5-6 and TRBJ1-2, with D possibly matching TRBD1 (5 bases). Trimming removed 0 bases from V and 7 bases from J, with 13 bases in between. Germline V gene sequence: CDR1 SGHDT, CDR2 YYEEEE. The CDR3 is 14 amino acids. CDR3 nucleotides: TGTGCCAGCAGCTTGGTTGGGGGATCCGGTGGCTACACCTTC. It codes for CASSLVGGSGGYTF.

The CDR3 bases are TGTGCCAGCAGGACTGGGGACAGGGGGTACGAGCAGTACTTC. It translates to CASRTGDRGYEQYF. The chain joins TRBV5-5 to TRBJ2-7; 11 positions agree with TRBD1. Germline CDR1 is SGHKS and CDR2 is YYEKEE (reference sequence). This CDR3 comprises 14 residues. V trimming: 5 bases; J trimming: 4 bases; junction bases outside the gene matches: 5.

On this clone: The sample carries other DNA sequences with the same CDR3. This sequence joins TRBV5-6 and TRBJ2-7, with a possible D match to TRBD2 (6 bases). Trimming cost V 4 bases and J 6 bases, with 11 bases left between them. The V gene's germline CDR1 is SGHDT and CDR2 YYEEEE. This CDR3 contains 12 residues. CDR3 bases: TGTGCCAGCAGCCTCGGGGGAAGCGAGCAGTACTTC. It translates to CASSLGGSEQYF.